This TCR beta chain was observed in a study of T cells after yellow fever vaccination (dated by TCRdb to about 2019). Context from the whole study: The SMART-Seq v4 Ultra Low Input RNA kit was used to prepare libraries from fractions with low cell numbers. Blood samples were taken at several timepoints before and after primary and secondary immunization, and bulk PBMC replicates and cell subsets were isolated. Two healthy male donors, one aged 18 to 30 and one aged 30 to 40 years, made up the cohort. To follow T-cell clones before and after both primary and booster YFV17D yellow fever vaccination, bulk TCR alpha and beta repertoires underwent longitudinal sequencing.

With respect to this clonotype: This receptor's antigen is unknown. Base qualities are not recorded, but no much larger clone differs from it by a single base.

Synthesis of TCR cDNA relied on 5'RACE template switching, a step that introduced a universal primer site along with unique molecular identifiers. Priming for cDNA synthesis came from both the TCR alpha and TCR beta constant segments. Library amplification involved two PCR steps, and the second step added sample barcodes and sequencing adapters. Sequencing of libraries was performed on Illumina HiSeq 2500 (2x100 bp) or NovaSeq (2x150 bp). The published analysis was carried out like this. MIGEC handled demultiplexing of reads and collapsing into UMI consensus sequences, while MiXCR performed V(D)J alignment. Clonotypes responding to the vaccine were identified with edgeR on replicate PBMC samples, with the criteria of FDR below 0.01 and a log2 fold change above 5 up to day 15. Each bulk clonotype received a CD4 or CD8 identity based on whether the sequenced CD4 or CD8 repertoire contained that clonotype at higher abundance. TCRdb redid the processing of the public reads, applying fastp at Q25 and MiXCR, and retained in-frame beta chains. Entries are consolidated by CDR3 protein sequence, retaining the most common genes and DNA. TCRdb, not the authors, supplied the V and J calls. This sample holds 500,000 to 650,000 distinct CDR3 sequences; over 9% were observed only once. Under 15% of the sample belongs to the ten largest clones.

The treatment or condition label, read with the paper, signifies: live attenuated yellow fever vaccine strain. At each blood-draw timepoint, two biological replicates of bulk PBMCs were collected. A standard Ficoll-Paque protocol was used to isolate PBMCs from peripheral blood. TriZol was used to extract RNA from bulk PBMCs, CD4 and CD8 fractions, and dextramer-positive and dextramer-negative fractions. The study at large found these results: The study included only two donors, which limits how far the findings can be generalized. Because abundant contaminating clonotypes from the bulk population could be contained in FACS-sorted repertoires, computational filtering was required. A small fraction of clonotypes showed up in both the CD4 and CD8 compartments, probably as a result of convergent recombination. Compared with the primary T-cell response, the secondary T-cell response was weaker but faster, peaking on day 5 rather than day 15. After the booster, most clones that had expanded after primary vaccination were detected again (around 96% of CD4 and around 88% of CD8), suggesting broad maintenance of memory.

The sequencing used PBMCs, collected on the day of the yellow fever booster vaccination. The TCR comes from a man aged 25-40 years who received the YFV17D yellow fever vaccine.

DNA sequence: TGCGCCAGCAGCCTTAGTAGGACAGGCCTCCAAGAGACCCAGTACTTC. The resulting protein is CASSLSRTGLQETQYF. The rearranged segments are TRBV4-3 and TRBJ2-5, with TRBD1 matching 7 junction bases. Spanning cysteine to phenylalanine, the CDR3 consists of 16 amino acids. The CDR3 DNA has 48 bases and is translated from base 1. For this chain, trimming is 4 bases at the V end and 1 base at the J end, and the number of junction bases without a gene match is 9. The germline V gene yields LGHNA for CDR1 and YSLEER for CDR2.